A single sample gave rise to the 13 T cell receptor beta chains below, sequenced in a study of T cell changes during pregnancy in multiple sclerosis. The protocol was immunoSEQ multiplex PCR, while the TCRdb copy is restricted to in-frame clones and leaves out a portion. Of 75,000 to 80,000 clones listed, just under 95% are singletons. The sample here was peripheral blood, taken in the second trimester of pregnancy. These receptors all stem from a female donor in good health, enrolled as a control in a pregnancy study.

The V and J genes are TRBV27 and TRBJ1-1; 8 bases align to TRBD1. CDR1 is MNHEY, CDR2 SMNVEV, per germline (reference sequence). This CDR3 has 13 amino acids. J lost 6 bases, V lost 5 bases, and 5 bases had no gene match. DNA for the CDR3: TGTGCCAGCAGTCAAACACAGGGGGCTGAAGCTTTCTTT. Translated: CASSQTQGAEAFF.

The chain recombines TRBV9 with TRBJ2-7; 7 bases line up with TRBD2. The junction had 7 bases not matched to a gene; V was cut back by 2 bases and J by 5 bases. CDR3 length: 14 residues. Germline V gives CDR1 SGDLS, CDR2 YYNGEE. In nucleotides, the CDR3 is TGTGCCAGCAGCGTTTCAGCGGGGAAGGACGAGCAGTACTTC. Translation: CASSVSAGKDEQYF. Drawing the rest from reference TRBV9 and TRBJ2-7, the complete variable domain is DSGVTQTPKHLITATGQRVTLRCSPRSGDLSVYWYQQSLDQGLQFLIQYYNGEERAKGNILERFSAQQFPDLHSELNLSSLELGDSALYFCASSVSAGKDEQYFGPGTRLTVT.

The chain recombines TRBV7-8 with TRBJ2-5; tentatively, D is TRBD1 (6 bases). Per germline, CDR1 SGHVS and CDR2 FQNEAQ. The CDR3 runs to 17 residues. Trimming took 5 bases from V and 5 from J, leaving 24 bases between them. CDR3 loop: CASSGESGASKGETQYF. The DNA of the CDR3 is TGTGCCAGCAGCGGAGAGTCAGGGGCTAGCAAAGGGGAGACCCAGTACTTC. Using reference TRBV7-8 and TRBJ2-5 for the parts outside the CDR3, the full variable domain is GAGVSQSPRYKVAKRGQDVALRCDPISGHVSLFWYQQALGQGPEFLTYFQNEAQLDKSGLPSDRFFAERPEGSVSTLKIQRTQQEDSAVYLCASSGESGASKGETQYFGPGTRLLVL.

The CDR3 DNA sequence: TGTGCCAGCAGCCAAGCGGCAGGGGAAGTAAAACTGTTTTTT. Amino acids: CASSQAAGEVKLFF. The genes are TRBV4-2 and TRBJ1-4; tentatively, D is TRBD1 (6 bases). The germline V and J ends were trimmed by 1 base and 10 bases, with 13 bases remaining between them. The germline V gene encodes CDR1 LGHNA and CDR2 YNFKEQ. The CDR3 extends over 14 amino acids.

This clone was observed once. The rearrangement uses TRBV5-1 and TRBJ2-7, with a possible D match to TRBD1 (6 bases). From germline, CDR1 is SGHRS and CDR2 YFSETQ. The CDR3 has 12 amino acids. The ends were cut back, 3 bases at V and 3 bases at J, with 7 bases in the middle. CDR3 DNA sequence: TGCGCCAGCAGCTCGGACAGCTACGAGCAGTACTTC. This gives the protein CASSSDSYEQYF.

The rearrangement joins TRBV6-6 to TRBJ1-5; 7 bases are shared with TRBD1. Trimming took 10 bases from V and 3 from J; bases not matched to a gene: 6. The germline V gene encodes CDR1 MNHNY and CDR2 SVGAGI (reference sequence). This CDR3 has 13 amino acids. CDR3 sequence reads: CATGTANNQPQHF. The CDR3 DNA reads as TGTGCCACCGGGACAGCTAACAATCAGCCCCAGCATTTT.

The chain recombines TRBV15 with TRBJ2-5; D may be TRBD1 (6 bases). CDR3 length: 14 residues. CDR1 is LNHNV, CDR2 YYDKDF, per germline (reference sequence). V dropped 2 bases and J dropped 6 bases, with 13 bases sitting between them. CDR3 amino acids: CATSRQTGWQTQYF. CDR3 sequence (DNA): TGTGCCACCAGCAGACAAACAGGGTGGCAGACCCAGTACTTC.

The table lists this clone with a count of one. V gene TRBV30 combines with J gene TRBJ1-6, with a tentative D call TRBD1 (5 bases). Germline V lookup: CDR1 GTSNPN, CDR2 SVGIG (reference sequence). Trimming removed 5 bases from V and 5 bases from J, with 10 bases in between. The CDR3 loop spans 13 amino acids. The CDR3 loop reads CAWSQGNNSPLHF. The CDR3 DNA sequence: TGTGCCTGGTCCCAGGGAAATAATTCACCCCTCCACTTT.

The chain employs TRBV27 and TRBJ2-7; 11 nucleotides line up with TRBD1. This CDR3 comprises 14 residues. Germline CDR1 MNHEY, CDR2 SMNVEV (reference sequence). After removal of 6 bases from V and 7 bases from J, the junction contained 8 bases not matched to a gene. The CDR3 here is CASRMGTGGGEQYF. The CDR3 region has the DNA TGTGCCAGCAGAATGGGGACAGGGGGTGGGGAGCAGTACTTC.

CDR3 region: CASSSGPYNEQFF. The CDR3 bases are TGCGCCAGCAGCTCAGGGCCTTACAATGAGCAGTTCTTC. The chain joins TRBV5-1 to TRBJ2-1; possibly TRBD1 for D (5 bases). This CDR3 is built from 13 residues. With 3 bases removed from V and 4 bases from J, the gap between germline ends came to 8 bases. The germline V gene encodes CDR1 SGHRS and CDR2 YFSETQ.

This rearrangement joins TRBV7-6 to TRBJ2-2; TRBD2 matches 8 bases. This CDR3 spans 16 amino acids. From germline, CDR1 is SGHVS and CDR2 FNYEAQ. After removal of 5 bases from V and 2 bases from J, the junction contained 7 bases not matched to a gene. CDR3 nucleotide sequence: TGTGCCAGCAGCCTACCCACTAGCGGTAACACCGGGGAGCTGTTTTTT. Residues: CASSLPTSGNTGELFF.

This clone was found a few times. The rearrangement links TRBV7-9 to TRBJ1-2; unclear D gene. CDR3 length: 13 amino acids. Trimming left V 1 base short and J 4 bases short, with 7 bases between. The germline V gene encodes CDR1 SEHNR and CDR2 FQNEAQ (reference sequence). For the CDR3, the DNA is TGTGCCAGCAGCTTAGACAACCCCTATGGCTACACCTTC. Its protein product is CASSLDNPYGYTF.

Here the CDR3 DNA reads TGTGCCAGCAGTTTAATGCCACTGGTTGAGCAGTACTTC. It translates to CASSLMPLVEQYF. This chain uses TRBV27 with TRBJ2-7; D is undetermined. Trimming stripped 2 bases from V and 7 bases from J, with 12 bases between. The CDR3 loop spans 13 amino acids. Germline CDR1 and CDR2: MNHEY and SMNVEV (reference sequence).